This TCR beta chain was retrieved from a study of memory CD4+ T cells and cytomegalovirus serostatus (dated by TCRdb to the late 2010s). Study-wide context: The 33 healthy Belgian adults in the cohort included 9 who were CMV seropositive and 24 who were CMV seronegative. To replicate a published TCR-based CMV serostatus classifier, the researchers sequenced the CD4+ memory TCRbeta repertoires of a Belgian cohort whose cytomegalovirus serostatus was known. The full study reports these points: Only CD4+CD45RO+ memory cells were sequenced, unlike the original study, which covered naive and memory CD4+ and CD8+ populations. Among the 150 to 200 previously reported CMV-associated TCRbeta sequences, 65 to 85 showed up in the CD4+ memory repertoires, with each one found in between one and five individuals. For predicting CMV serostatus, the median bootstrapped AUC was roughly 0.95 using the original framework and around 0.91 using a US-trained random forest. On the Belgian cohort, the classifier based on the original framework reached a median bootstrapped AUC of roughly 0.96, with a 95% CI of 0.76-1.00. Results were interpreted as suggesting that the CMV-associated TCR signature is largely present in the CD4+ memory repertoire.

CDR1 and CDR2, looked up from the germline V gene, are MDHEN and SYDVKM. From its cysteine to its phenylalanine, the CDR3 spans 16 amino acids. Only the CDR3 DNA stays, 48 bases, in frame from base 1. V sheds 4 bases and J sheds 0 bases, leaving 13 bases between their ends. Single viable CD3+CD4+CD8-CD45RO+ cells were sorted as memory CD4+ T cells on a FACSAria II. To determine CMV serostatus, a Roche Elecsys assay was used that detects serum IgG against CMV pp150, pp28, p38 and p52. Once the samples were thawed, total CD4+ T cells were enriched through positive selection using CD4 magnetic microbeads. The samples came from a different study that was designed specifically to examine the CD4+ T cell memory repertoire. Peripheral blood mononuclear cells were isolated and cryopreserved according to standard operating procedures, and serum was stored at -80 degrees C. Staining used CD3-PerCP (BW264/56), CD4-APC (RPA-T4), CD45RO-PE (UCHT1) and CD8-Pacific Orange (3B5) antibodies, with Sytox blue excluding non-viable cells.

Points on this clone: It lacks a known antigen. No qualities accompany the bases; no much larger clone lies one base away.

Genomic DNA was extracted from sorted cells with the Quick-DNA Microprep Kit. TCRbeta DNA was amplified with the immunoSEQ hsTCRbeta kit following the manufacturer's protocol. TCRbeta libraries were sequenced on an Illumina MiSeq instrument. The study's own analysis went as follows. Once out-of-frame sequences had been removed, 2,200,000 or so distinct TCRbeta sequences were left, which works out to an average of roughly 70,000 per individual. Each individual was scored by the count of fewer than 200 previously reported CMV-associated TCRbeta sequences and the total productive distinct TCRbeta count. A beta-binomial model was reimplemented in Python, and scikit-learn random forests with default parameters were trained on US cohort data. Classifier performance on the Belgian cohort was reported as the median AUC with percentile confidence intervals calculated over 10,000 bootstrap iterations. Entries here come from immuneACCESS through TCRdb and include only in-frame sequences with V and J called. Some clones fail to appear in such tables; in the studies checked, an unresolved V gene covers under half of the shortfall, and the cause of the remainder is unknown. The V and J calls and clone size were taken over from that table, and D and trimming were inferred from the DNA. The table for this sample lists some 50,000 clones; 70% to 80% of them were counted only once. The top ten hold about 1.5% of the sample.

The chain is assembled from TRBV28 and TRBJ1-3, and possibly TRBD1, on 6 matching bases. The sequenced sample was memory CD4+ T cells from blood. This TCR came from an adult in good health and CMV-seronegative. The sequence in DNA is TGTGCCAGCAGTTCCTCGACAGGCCGCTCTGGAAACACCATATATTTT. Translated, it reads CASSSSTGRSGNTIYF.